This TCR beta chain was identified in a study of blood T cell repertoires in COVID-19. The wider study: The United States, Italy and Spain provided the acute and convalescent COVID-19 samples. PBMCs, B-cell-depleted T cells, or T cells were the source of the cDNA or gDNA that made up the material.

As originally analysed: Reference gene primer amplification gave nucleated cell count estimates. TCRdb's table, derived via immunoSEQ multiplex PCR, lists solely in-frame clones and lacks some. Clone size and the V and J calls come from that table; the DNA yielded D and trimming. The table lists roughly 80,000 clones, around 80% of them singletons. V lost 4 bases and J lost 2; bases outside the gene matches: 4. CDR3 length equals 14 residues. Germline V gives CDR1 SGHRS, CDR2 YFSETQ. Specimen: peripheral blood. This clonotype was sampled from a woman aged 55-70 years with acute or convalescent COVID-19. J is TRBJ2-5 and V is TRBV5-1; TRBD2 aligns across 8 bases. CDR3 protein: CASSSGSGQETQYF. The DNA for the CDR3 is TGCGCCAGCAGCAGCGGGAGTGGGCAAGAGACCCAGTACTTC.